The text below deals with one T cell receptor beta chain. Its antigen is as yet unknown. TCRdb processed the 5' RACE reads anew with MiXCR; each CDR3 protein has one entry. The sample has 35,000 to 50,000 distinct CDR3 sequences, approximately 30% seen once; the top ten hold 4% to 5%. The memory fraction was CD4+CD45RO+CD25- cells. V was pared by 5 bases and J by 9 bases, with 17 bases between. This CDR3 is 15 amino acids long. Germline V gene lookup returns CDR1 SGHTA and CDR2 FQGNSA. Broader study findings: The larger-cohort validation was restricted to a single TCR beta V-J rearrangement rather than whole repertoires.

The TCR originated in a female donor with breast cancer. The specimen was tumor-infiltrating memory CD4+ T cells sorted from the breast tumor. Subset meaning: memory CD4+ T cells, CD4+CD45RO+CD25-. The J gene is TRBJ1-6, the V gene TRBV7-2, with D possibly TRBD1 on 6 matching bases. The CDR3 spells CASSPPGAVSSPLHF. The CDR3 DNA follows: TGTGCCAGCAGCCCCCCGGGGGCGGTTTCTTCACCCCTCCACTTT.